A selection of T cell receptor beta chains follows, all from one sample in a study of cytomegalovirus exposure and HLA in healthy donors. TCRdb keeps only in-frame clones here, not all; method: immunoSEQ multiplex PCR. Here the sample spans 150,000 to 180,000 clones, 86% being singletons. The sample was PBMCs. The receptors were sampled from a man between 18 and 35 years old in good health and CMV-seropositive. The CDR3 runs from the conserved cysteine through the conserved F or W. Fields, in order: J gene, V gene, clone size, D gene, CDR3 DNA, CDR3 protein. D genes are given only for firm matches. Only part of the rows carry a size: once, few, many, or a class if the clone is expanded.

TRBJ2-7 TRBV19 NA TRBD1 TGTGCCAGTAGTAGAGGCCGGGACAGGTATTCCCCTTCCTACGAGCAGTACTTC CASSRGRDRYSPSYEQYF
TRBJ2-1 TRBV25-1 NA TRBD2 TGTGCCAGCAGTGAACCCACCGGGACTAGCGGGCGCAAGCAGTTCTTC CASSEPTGTSGRKQFF
TRBJ1-1 TRBV14 NA NA TGTGCCAGCAGCCAACCGGGGATGAACACTGAAGCTTTCTTT CASSQPGMNTEAFF
TRBJ2-7 TRBV6-5 NA NA TGTGCCAGCACCATGGACAGTCCTCCCTACGAGCAGTACTTC CASTMDSPPYEQYF
TRBJ1-5 TRBV7-8 NA NA TGTGCCAGCAGGGGCCAGGGCACTAATCAGCCCCAGCATTTT CASRGQGTNQPQHF
TRBJ2-2 TRBV18 NA TRBD1 TGTGCCAGCTCACATGGACAGGGTGGCACCGGGGAGCTGTTTTTT CASSHGQGGTGELFF
TRBJ1-6 TRBV4-3 NA TRBD1 TGCGCCAGCAGCCAATCCGCGACAGGGTACGATATGGGGACCCTCCACTTT CASSQSATGYDMGTLHF
TRBJ2-7 TRBV21-1 NA NA TGTGCCAGCAGCAAAGGGTCGGGGGAATTCATCTACGAGCAGTACTTC CASSKGSGEFIYEQYF
TRBJ2-7 TRBV7-3 NA TRBD2 TGTGCCAGCAGCTCGTGGACTAGCGGGACCTACGAGCAGTACTTC CASSSWTSGTYEQYF
TRBJ2-3 TRBV19 NA NA TGTGCCAGTAGTAACCGCGGCATAAGCACAGATACGCAGTATTTT CASSNRGISTDTQYF
TRBJ2-1 TRBV5-6 NA TRBD2 TGTGCCAGCAGCTTGTTCCTAGCGGACGTCAATGAGCAGTTCTTC CASSLFLADVNEQFF
TRBJ2-5 TRBV14 NA NA TGTGCCAGCAGCCAAGCCACTATAAGTTCCCCTCAGTACTTC CASSQATISSPQYF
TRBJ2-5 TRBV29-1 NA NA TGCAGCTACTGGACAGCAGTCCAAGAGACCCAGTACTTC CSYWTAVQETQYF
TRBJ2-1 TRBV15 NA NA TGTGCCACCAGCAGAGATAGGATAGCGGCGGCCTCCTACAATGAGCAGTTCTTC CATSRDRIAAASYNEQFF
TRBJ1-2 TRBV6-1 once TRBD1 TGTGCCAGCAGTGATACCGGGACAGGAATCTATGGCTACACCTTC CASSDTGTGIYGYTF
TRBJ2-1 TRBV7-9 few TRBD2 TGTGCCAGCAGCTTAGCGAGGGCTAGCGGGGTTTACAATGAGCAGTTCTTC CASSLARASGVYNEQFF
TRBJ1-2 TRBV4-3 NA TRBD1 TGCGCCAGCAGCCAAGATCGGGTCGGGACAGGGGGAAGTAACTATGGCTACACCTTC CASSQDRVGTGGSNYGYTF
TRBJ1-4 TRBV6-1 NA TRBD1 TGTGCCAGCAGTGATGGGACAGATAGTGAAAAACTGTTTTTT CASSDGTDSEKLFF
TRBJ1-3 TRBV6-6 once NA TGTGCCAGCAGGGAGCAGGGGACTGGAAACACCATATATTTT CASREQGTGNTIYF
TRBJ1-5 TRBV2 few TRBD1 TGTGCCAGCCGAGGACAGGGAGGGCAGCCCCAGCATTTT CASRGQGGQPQHF
TRBJ1-2 TRBV27 NA NA TGTGCCAGCAGCCCCGGCAGCGCAAACTATGGCTACACCTTC CASSPGSANYGYTF
TRBJ1-2 TRBV5-1 NA TRBD1 TGCGCCAGCAGCTTGGAGGGGACAGATGGCTACACCTTC CASSLEGTDGYTF
TRBJ1-4 TRBV4-1 NA NA TGCGCCAGCAGCCAAATCGGTGGTAATGAAAAACTGTTTTTT CASSQIGGNEKLFF
TRBJ1-2 TRBV30 NA TRBD1 TGTGCCTGGTTCCCCCGGTTACAGGGGGGAGCCTATGGCTACACCTTC CAWFPRLQGGAYGYTF
TRBJ2-2 TRBV2 NA TRBD2 TGTGCCAGCAGTCCCGGACTAGGCGGCACCGGGGAGCTGTTTTTT CASSPGLGGTGELFF
TRBJ2-6 TRBV6-5 NA NA TGTGCCAGCAGTTACGAGGGCTCTGGGGCCAACGTCCTGACTTTC CASSYEGSGANVLTF
TRBJ1-1 TRBV19 NA NA TGTGCCAGTAGTGACAGGACGAACACTGAAGCTTTCTTT CASSDRTNTEAFF
TRBJ2-1 TRBV11-1 NA TRBD2 TGTGCCAGCAGAGGAGCGGGGGGGCAAAGTGAGCAGTTCTTC CASRGAGGQSEQFF
TRBJ2-1 TRBV4-2 NA TRBD1 TGTGCCAGCAGCCAAGTGGGCAGGGGGACCTACAATGAGCAGTTCTTC CASSQVGRGTYNEQFF
TRBJ1-1 TRBV11-1 NA TRBD1 TGTGCCAGCGGTCAGGGGGTCACTGAAGCTTTCTTT CASGQGVTEAFF
TRBJ1-2 TRBV30 once NA TGTGCCTGGAGTGTACCGCGGACAGTTAGAGGCTACACCTTC CAWSVPRTVRGYTF
TRBJ1-5 TRBV27 NA NA TGTGCCAGCAGTTTATCAGCAGGGGCACAGGAGCCCCAGCATTTT CASSLSAGAQEPQHF
TRBJ2-5 TRBV25-1 NA NA TGTGCCAGCAGTGTAGGGGGTTTCCAAGAGACCCAGTACTTC CASSVGGFQETQYF
TRBJ2-7 TRBV7-9 NA NA TGTGCCAGCAGCTTAGGGGCAGCGGATGTATACGAGCAGTACTTC CASSLGAADVYEQYF
TRBJ1-4 TRBV5-1 once NA TGCGCCAGCAGACCGGGTCCCACAACTAATGAAAAACTGTTTTTT CASRPGPTTNEKLFF
TRBJ1-5 TRBV7-2 few NA TGTGCCAGCAGTTTAACAGGTTCGTGGCAGCCCCAGCATTTT CASSLTGSWQPQHF
TRBJ2-7 TRBV7-2 NA NA TGTGCCAGCAGCTTGGAAGGCGGTGCGGCGGGCGAGCAGTACTTC CASSLEGGAAGEQYF
TRBJ2-2 TRBV18 NA NA TGTGCCAGCTCGCCAAGGATGTGGCGGGAAGTCCCCGGGGAGCTGTTTTTT CASSPRMWREVPGELFF
TRBJ2-5 TRBV6-6 NA TRBD1 TGTGCCAGCAGTTTATCGGGACAGAGAGAGACCCAGTACTTC CASSLSGQRETQYF
TRBJ1-2 TRBV6-1 NA TRBD1 TGTGCCAGCAGTGAAGAGACAGGGGGACGGAACGGCTACACCTTC CASSEETGGRNGYTF
TRBJ2-1 TRBV7-8 few TRBD2 TGTGCCAGCAGCTTAGGGGGAGCGGGGGGCTACAATGAGCAGTTCTTC CASSLGGAGGYNEQFF
TRBJ2-7 TRBV6-5 NA NA TGTGCCAGCAGTCTGGACAAAAAGGAGCAGTACTTC CASSLDKKEQYF
TRBJ1-1 TRBV5-6 NA NA TGTGCCAGCAGCCAAGTTGAGCGCGATTTTGTCGCTTTCTTT CASSQVERDFVAFF
TRBJ2-3 TRBV7-8 NA TRBD2 TGTGCCAGCAGCTCTACTAGCGGGGGGCCCCGAGCTGTAGATACGCAGTATTTT CASSSTSGGPRAVDTQYF
TRBJ1-1 TRBV29-1 NA NA TGCAGCGTTGACGAGGGTTTGAACACTGAAGCTTTCTTT CSVDEGLNTEAFF
TRBJ2-2 TRBV4-3 NA TRBD1 TGCGCCAGCAGCCAGGGACAGACGAACACCGGGGAGCTGTTTTTT CASSQGQTNTGELFF
TRBJ2-3 TRBV28 NA NA TGTGCCAGCAGAGAGACATCATATACGCAGTATTTT CASRETSYTQYF
TRBJ1-2 TRBV7-2 NA TRBD1 TGTGCCAGCAGCCCGCGAGGGACAGGGGAGCTCTATGGCTACACCTTC CASSPRGTGELYGYTF
TRBJ1-2 TRBV4-3 NA TRBD1 TGCGCCAGCAGCCAAGGGCAGGGGGCTTTAAGGGGCTACACCTTC CASSQGQGALRGYTF
TRBJ2-1 TRBV4-1 NA TRBD1 TGCGCCAGCAGCCAAGTGCCCCGGACAGGCTTCCAAGGCTATCAGTTCTTC CASSQVPRTGFQGYQFF
TRBJ2-7 TRBV27 NA TRBD1 TGTGCCAGCAGTTTAGAGGGGGCCCCCTACGAGCAGTACTTC CASSLEGAPYEQYF
TRBJ1-1 TRBV27 NA NA TGTGCCAGCAGTTTAGGGCGGGGGAACACTGAAGCTTTCTTT CASSLGRGNTEAFF
TRBJ1-1 TRBV18 NA NA TGTGCCAGCTCCCTGACAGGCGTGAACACTGAAGCTTTCTTT CASSLTGVNTEAFF